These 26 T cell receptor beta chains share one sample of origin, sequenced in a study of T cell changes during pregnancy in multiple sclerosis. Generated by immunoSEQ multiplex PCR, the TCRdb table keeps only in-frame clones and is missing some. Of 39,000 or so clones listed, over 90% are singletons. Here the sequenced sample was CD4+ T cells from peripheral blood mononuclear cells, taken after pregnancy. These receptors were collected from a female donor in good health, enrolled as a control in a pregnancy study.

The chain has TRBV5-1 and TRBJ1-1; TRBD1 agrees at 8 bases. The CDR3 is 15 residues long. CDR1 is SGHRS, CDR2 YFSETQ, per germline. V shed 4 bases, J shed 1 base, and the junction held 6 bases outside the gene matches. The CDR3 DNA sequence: TGCGCCAGCAGCGGCACAGGGGGGACGAACACTGAAGCTTTCTTT. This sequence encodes CASSGTGGTNTEAFF.

CDR3 loop: CASSEPKIGGGTEAFF. The CDR3 coding sequence is TGTGCCAGCAGTGAACCGAAAATAGGGGGGGGAACTGAAGCTTTCTTT. The chain is built from TRBV25-1 and TRBJ1-1; maybe TRBD1 (6 bases). The V gene's germline CDR1 is MGHDK and CDR2 SYGVNS. The V end was cut by 2 bases, the J end by 5 bases, with 18 bases between. The CDR3 is 16 residues long.

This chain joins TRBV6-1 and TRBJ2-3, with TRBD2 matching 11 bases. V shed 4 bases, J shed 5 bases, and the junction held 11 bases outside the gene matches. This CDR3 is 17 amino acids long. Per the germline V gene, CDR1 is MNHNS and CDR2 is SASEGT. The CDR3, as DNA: TGTGCCAGCAGTGGGACAATTAGCGGGGGGGTGGGAGATACGCAGTATTTT. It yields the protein CASSGTISGGVGDTQYF.

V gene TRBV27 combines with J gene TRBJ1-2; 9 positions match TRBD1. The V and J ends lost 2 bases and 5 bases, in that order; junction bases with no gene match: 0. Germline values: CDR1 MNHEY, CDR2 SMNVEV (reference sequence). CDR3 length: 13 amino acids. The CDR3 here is CASSLGTGYGYTF. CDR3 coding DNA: TGTGCCAGCAGTTTAGGGACAGGGTATGGCTACACCTTC.

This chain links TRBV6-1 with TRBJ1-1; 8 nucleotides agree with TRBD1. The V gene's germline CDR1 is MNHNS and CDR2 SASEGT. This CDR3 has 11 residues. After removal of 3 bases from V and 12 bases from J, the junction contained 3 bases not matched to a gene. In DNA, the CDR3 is TGTGCCAGCAGTGAGCGGACAGGGCCTTTCTTT. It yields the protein CASSERTGPFF.

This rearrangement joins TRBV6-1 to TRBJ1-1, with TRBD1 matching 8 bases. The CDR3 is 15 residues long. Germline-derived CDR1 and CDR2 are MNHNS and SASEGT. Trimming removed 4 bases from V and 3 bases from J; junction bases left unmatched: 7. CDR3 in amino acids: CASSGDRGLDTEAFF. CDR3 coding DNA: TGTGCCAGCAGTGGAGACAGGGGTCTGGACACTGAAGCTTTCTTT.

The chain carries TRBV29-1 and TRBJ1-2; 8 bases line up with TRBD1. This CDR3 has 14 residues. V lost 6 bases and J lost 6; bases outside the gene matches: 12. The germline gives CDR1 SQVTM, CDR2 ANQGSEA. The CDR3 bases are TGCAGCGTCTCAAGGCCGGGACAGGTGCATGGCTACACCTTC. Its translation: CSVSRPGQVHGYTF.

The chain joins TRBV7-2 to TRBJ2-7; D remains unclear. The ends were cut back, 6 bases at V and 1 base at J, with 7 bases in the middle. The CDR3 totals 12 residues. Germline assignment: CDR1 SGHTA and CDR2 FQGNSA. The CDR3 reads CASSLHSYEQYF. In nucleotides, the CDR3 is TGTGCCAGCAGTTTACATTCCTACGAGCAGTACTTC.

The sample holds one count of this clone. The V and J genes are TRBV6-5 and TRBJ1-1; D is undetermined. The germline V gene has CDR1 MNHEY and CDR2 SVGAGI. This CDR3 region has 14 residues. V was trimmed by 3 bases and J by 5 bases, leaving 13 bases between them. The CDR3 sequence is CASSYPGLQTEAFF. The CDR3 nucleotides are TGTGCCAGCAGTTATCCGGGGTTACAAACTGAAGCTTTCTTT.

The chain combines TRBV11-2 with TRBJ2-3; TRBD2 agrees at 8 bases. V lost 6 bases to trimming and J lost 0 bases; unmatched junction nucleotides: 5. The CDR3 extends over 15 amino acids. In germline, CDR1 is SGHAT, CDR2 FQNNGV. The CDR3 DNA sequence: TGTGCCAGCAGACTTAGCGGGACTAGCACAGATACGCAGTATTTT. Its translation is CASRLSGTSTDTQYF. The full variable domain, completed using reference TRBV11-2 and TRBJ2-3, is EAGVAQSPRYKIIEKRQSVAFWCNPISGHATLYWYQQILGQGPKLLIQFQNNGVVDDSQLPKDRFSAERLKGVDSTLKIQPAKLEDSAVYLCASRLSGTSTDTQYFGPGTRLTVL.

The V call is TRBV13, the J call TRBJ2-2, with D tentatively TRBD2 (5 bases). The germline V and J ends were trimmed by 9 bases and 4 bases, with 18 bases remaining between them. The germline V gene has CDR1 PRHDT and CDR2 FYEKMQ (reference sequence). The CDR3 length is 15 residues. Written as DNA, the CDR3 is TGTGCCAGTGAGCGTGGGAGCGGAGGCACCGGGGAGCTGTTTTTT. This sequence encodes CASERGSGGTGELFF.

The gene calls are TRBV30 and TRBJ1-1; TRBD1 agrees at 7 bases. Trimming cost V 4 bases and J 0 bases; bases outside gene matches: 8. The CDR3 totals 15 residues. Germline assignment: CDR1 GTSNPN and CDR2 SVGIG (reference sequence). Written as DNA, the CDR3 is TGTGCCTGGACCCGAGGAGGGGGCTTGAACACTGAAGCTTTCTTT. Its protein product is CAWTRGGGLNTEAFF.

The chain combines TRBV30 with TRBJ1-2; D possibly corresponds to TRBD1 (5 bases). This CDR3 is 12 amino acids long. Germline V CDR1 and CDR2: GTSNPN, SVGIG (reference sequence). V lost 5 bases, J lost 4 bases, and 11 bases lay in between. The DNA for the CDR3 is TGTGCCTGGCCACGGGGGTCCTATGGCTACACCTTC. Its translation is CAWPRGSYGYTF.

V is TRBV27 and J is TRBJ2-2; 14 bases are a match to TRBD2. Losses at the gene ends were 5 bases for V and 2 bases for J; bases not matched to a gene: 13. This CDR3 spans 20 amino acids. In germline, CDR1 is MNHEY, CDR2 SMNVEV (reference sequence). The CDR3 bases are TGTGCCAGCAGTCCGAGGTCCGGGACTAGCGGGAGTGGAAACACCGGGGAGCTGTTTTTT. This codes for CASSPRSGTSGSGNTGELFF.

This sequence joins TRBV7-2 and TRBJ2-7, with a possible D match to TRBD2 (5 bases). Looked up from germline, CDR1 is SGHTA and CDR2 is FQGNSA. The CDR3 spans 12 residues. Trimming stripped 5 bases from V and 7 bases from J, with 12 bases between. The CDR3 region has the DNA TGTGCCAGCAGCCCCACCTGGAGGGAGCAGTACTTC. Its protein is CASSPTWREQYF.

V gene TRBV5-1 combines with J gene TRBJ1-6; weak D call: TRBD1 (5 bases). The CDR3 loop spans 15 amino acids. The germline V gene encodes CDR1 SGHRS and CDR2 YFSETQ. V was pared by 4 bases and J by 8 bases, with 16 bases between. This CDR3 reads CASSPGGGGDSPLHF. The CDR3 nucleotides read TGCGCCAGCAGCCCCGGGGGAGGCGGGGATTCACCCCTCCACTTT.

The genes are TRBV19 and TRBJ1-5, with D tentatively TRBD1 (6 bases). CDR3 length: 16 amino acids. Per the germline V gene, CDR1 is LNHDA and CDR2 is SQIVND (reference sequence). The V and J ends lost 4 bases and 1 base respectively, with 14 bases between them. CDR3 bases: TGTGCCAGTAGTAATAGCGGGACATTGAGCAATCAGCCCCAGCATTTT. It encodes CASSNSGTLSNQPQHF.

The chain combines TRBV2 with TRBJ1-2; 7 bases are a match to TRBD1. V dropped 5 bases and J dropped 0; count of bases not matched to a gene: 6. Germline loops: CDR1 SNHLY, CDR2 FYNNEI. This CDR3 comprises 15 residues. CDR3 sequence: CASSPQGQTNYGYTF. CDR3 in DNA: TGTGCCAGCAGTCCCCAGGGACAGACTAACTATGGCTACACCTTC.

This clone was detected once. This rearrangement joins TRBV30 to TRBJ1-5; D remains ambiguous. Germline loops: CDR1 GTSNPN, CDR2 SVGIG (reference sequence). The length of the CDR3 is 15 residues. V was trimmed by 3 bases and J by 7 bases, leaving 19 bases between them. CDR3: CAWSPRRPAVQPQHF. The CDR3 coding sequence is TGTGCCTGGAGCCCCCGGAGGCCGGCCGTCCAGCCCCAGCATTTT.

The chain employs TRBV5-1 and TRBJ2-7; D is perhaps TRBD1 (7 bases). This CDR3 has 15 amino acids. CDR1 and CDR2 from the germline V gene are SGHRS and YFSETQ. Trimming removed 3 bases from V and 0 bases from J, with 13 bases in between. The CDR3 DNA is TGCGCCAGCAGCTCCCAGGGGGACTCCTCCTACGAGCAGTACTTC. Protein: CASSSQGDSSYEQYF. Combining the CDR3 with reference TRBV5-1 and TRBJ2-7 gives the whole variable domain KAGVTQTPRYLIKTRGQQVTLSCSPISGHRSVSWYQQTPGQGLQFLFEYFSETQRNKGNFPGRFSGRQFSNSRSEMNVSTLELGDSALYLCASSSQGDSSYEQYFGPGTRLTVT.

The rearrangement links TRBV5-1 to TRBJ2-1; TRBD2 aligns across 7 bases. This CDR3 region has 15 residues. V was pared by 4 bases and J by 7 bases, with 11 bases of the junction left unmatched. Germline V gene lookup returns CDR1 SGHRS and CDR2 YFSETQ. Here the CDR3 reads CASSRDGLVINEQFF. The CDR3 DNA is TGCGCCAGCAGCCGAGATGGACTAGTGATTAATGAGCAGTTCTTC.

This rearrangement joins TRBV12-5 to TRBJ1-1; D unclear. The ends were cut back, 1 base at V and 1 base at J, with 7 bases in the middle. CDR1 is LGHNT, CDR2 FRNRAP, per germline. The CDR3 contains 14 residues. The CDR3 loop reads CASGLASGNTEAFF. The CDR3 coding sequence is TGTGCTAGTGGTTTGGCATCAGGGAACACTGAAGCTTTCTTT.

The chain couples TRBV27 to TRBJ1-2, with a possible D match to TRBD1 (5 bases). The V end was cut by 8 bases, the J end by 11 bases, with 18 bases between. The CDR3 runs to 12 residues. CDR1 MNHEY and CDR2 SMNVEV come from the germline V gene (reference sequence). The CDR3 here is CASRSAGQQYTF. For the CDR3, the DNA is TGTGCCAGCCGATCCGCGGGGCAGCAATACACCTTC.

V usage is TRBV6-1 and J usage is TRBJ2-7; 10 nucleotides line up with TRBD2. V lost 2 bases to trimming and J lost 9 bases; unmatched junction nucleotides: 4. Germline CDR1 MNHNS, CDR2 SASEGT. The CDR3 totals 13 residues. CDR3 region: CASSESLAGVQYF. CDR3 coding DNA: TGTGCCAGCAGTGAATCCCTAGCGGGAGTGCAGTACTTC.

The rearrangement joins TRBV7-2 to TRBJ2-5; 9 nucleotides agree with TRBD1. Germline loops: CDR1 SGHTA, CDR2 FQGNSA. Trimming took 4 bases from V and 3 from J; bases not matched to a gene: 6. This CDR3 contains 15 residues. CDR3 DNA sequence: TGTGCCAGCAGCTCGGACAGGGGCAGAAAAGAGACCCAGTACTTC. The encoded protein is CASSSDRGRKETQYF.

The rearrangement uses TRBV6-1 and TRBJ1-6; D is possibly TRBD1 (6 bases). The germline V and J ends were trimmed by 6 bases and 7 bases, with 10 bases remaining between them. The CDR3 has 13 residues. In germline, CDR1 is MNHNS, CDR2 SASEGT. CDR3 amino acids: CASRDSSNSPLHF. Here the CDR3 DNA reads TGTGCCAGCAGGGACAGCTCGAATTCACCCCTCCACTTT.